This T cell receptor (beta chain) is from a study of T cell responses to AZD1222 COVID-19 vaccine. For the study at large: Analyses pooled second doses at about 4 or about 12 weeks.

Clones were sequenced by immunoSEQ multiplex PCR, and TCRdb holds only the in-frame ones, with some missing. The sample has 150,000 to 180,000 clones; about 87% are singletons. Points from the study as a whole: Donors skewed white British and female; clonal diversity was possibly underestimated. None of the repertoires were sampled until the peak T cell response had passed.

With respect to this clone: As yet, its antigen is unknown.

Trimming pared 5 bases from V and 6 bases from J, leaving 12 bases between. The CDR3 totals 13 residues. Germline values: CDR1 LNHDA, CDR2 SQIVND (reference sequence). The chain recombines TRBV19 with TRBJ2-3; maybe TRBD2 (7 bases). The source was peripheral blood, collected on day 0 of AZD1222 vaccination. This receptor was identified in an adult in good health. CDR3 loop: CASSLGGADTQYF. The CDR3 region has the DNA TGTGCCAGTAGTCTGGGGGGGGCCGATACGCAGTATTTT.